A selection of T cell receptor beta chains follows, all from one sample in a study of OX40 agonist ivuxolimab in advanced cancers. Sequencing used immunoSEQ multiplex PCR; TCRdb keeps in-frame clones, though not all of them. The data contain tens of thousands of clones, about 85% of them singletons. Sequenced material: CD4+ or CD8+ T cells sorted from blood, taken in a trial of the OX40 agonist ivuxolimab. The receptors here all came from an adult with an advanced solid tumor such as melanoma, head and neck, liver or kidney cancer. The CDR3 runs from the conserved cysteine through the conserved F or W. A D gene is named only where the DNA matches it firmly. Part of the rows lack a size; the others show once, few, many or a class for expanded clones.

v_call	clone_size	j_call	d_call	cdr3_nt	cdr3_aa
TRBV4-3	NA	TRBJ2-7	TRBD1	TGCGCCAGCAGCCAAGAACAGGGGGGTGCCTACGAGCAGTACTTC	CASSQEQGGAYEQYF
TRBV7-9	NA	TRBJ2-7	NA	TGTGCCAGCAGCTCTAGAACAGCTCCCTACGAGCAGTACTTC	CASSSRTAPYEQYF
TRBV27	NA	TRBJ2-3	NA	TGTGCCAGCAGTTTATCGAATTGGTATAGCACAGATACGCAGTATTTT	CASSLSNWYSTDTQYF
TRBV9	NA	TRBJ2-1	TRBD2	TGTGCCAGCAGCCTTGGACTTTTTGGCGGGAGAGGAAACAATGAGCAGTTCTTC	CASSLGLFGGRGNNEQFF
TRBV10-3	many	TRBJ2-3	TRBD2	TGTGCCACCTCCGGGACTAGCGGGGGGGATACGCAGTATTTT	CATSGTSGGDTQYF
TRBV7-2	NA	TRBJ2-1	NA	TGTGCCAGCAGCTTGTTAGGGGGTACCTACAATGAGCAGTTCTTC	CASSLLGGTYNEQFF
TRBV2	NA	TRBJ2-3	TRBD2	TGTGCCAGCAATCGGGGGGGGCGGGCAGATACGCAGTATTTT	CASNRGGRADTQYF
TRBV4-1	NA	TRBJ2-1	NA	TGCGCCAGCAGCCATCTAAACCTTCGGGATGAGCAGTTCTTC	CASSHLNLRDEQFF
TRBV7-2	NA	TRBJ2-5	TRBD2	TGTGCCAGCAGCAGCGGACTAGCGGGACAGACCCAGTACTTC	CASSSGLAGQTQYF
TRBV7-9	NA	TRBJ2-7	NA	TGTGCCACTGGTGCCTACGAGCAGTACTTC	CATGAYEQYF
TRBV30	NA	TRBJ1-6	NA	TGTGCCTGGGCCCCCCCCGGCCAGTATAATTCACCCCTCCACTTT	CAWAPPGQYNSPLHF
TRBV21-1	NA	TRBJ2-7	NA	TGTGCCAGCTCCCTTAGGACATCTTATCCCTACGAGCAGTACTTC	CASSLRTSYPYEQYF
TRBV7-7	NA	TRBJ2-7	NA	TGTGCCAGCAGCTTAGACCTGGGGGCGTACGAGCAGTACTTC	CASSLDLGAYEQYF
TRBV5-1	NA	TRBJ2-5	TRBD1	TGCGCCAGCAGCTTAGACAGGGGGGAAGAGACCCAGTACTTC	CASSLDRGEETQYF
TRBV30	NA	TRBJ1-1	NA	TGTGCCTGGAATAAGGGCGGGAACACTGAAGCTTTCTTT	CAWNKGGNTEAFF
TRBV6-4	NA	TRBJ1-5	NA	TGTGCCAGCGCCCCGGGGGGGGCGAGCAATCAGCCCCAGCATTTT	CASAPGGASNQPQHF
TRBV5-8	NA	TRBJ1-1	NA	TGTGCCAGCAGCTTGGAACAGTCTCTTTTTGGGTGGAACACTGAAGCTTTCTTT	CASSLEQSLFGWNTEAFF
TRBV6-1	NA	TRBJ1-3	NA	TGTGCCAGCACCCCCTCGGACCAAGGGTACACCATATATTTT	CASTPSDQGYTIYF
TRBV27	NA	TRBJ2-7	NA	TGTGCCAGCAGTTCCTACCTCTCGGTCTACGAGCAGTACTTC	CASSSYLSVYEQYF
TRBV19	NA	TRBJ2-5	TRBD2	TGTGCCAGTAGGCTCCCTGGGGGGGAAGAGACCCAGTACTTC	CASRLPGGEETQYF
TRBV6-6	NA	TRBJ1-2	TRBD1	TGTGCCAGCAGTTATGAAGGGGGCAGGAATGGCTACACCTTC	CASSYEGGRNGYTF
TRBV5-5	NA	TRBJ1-2	TRBD1	TGTGCCAGCAGCTTACAGGGGCGATACTATGGCTACACCTTC	CASSLQGRYYGYTF
TRBV7-2	NA	TRBJ1-1	NA	TGTGCCAGCAGCTACAGGGCGGCGGAGACTGAAGCTTTCTTT	CASSYRAAETEAFF
TRBV19	NA	TRBJ1-3	TRBD1	TGTGCCAGTAGAAGGGGGGGACAGAGCTCTGGAAACACCATATATTTT	CASRRGGQSSGNTIYF
TRBV15	once	TRBJ1-5	NA	TGTGCCACCAGCAGAGAAGGGACTCACACATTTAGCAATCAGCCCCAGCATTTT	CATSREGTHTFSNQPQHF
TRBV12-5	NA	TRBJ2-1	TRBD2	TGTGCTAGTGGTTTGGGGCTAGCGGAATACAATGAGCAGTTCTTC	CASGLGLAEYNEQFF
TRBV5-4	NA	TRBJ2-1	NA	TGTGCCAGCAGCTTGGGGGGGTTATACAATGAGCAGTTCTTC	CASSLGGLYNEQFF
TRBV2	few	TRBJ1-5	TRBD1	TGTGCCAGCAGCTTGGACAGGGGAGGCAATCAGCCCCAGCATTTT	CASSLDRGGNQPQHF
TRBV27	once	TRBJ2-7	TRBD2	TGTGCCAGCAGGCCGGGACTAGCGGGTAAGGGGTCCTACGAGCAGTACTTC	CASRPGLAGKGSYEQYF
TRBV5-1	NA	TRBJ1-3	TRBD1	TGCGCCAGCAGCCCAGGGGGACAGGGGAACACCATATATTTT	CASSPGGQGNTIYF
TRBV5-1	NA	TRBJ1-4	TRBD1	TGCGCCAGCAGCTTGACTGGGACAGCAACATTTGAAAAACTGTTTTTT	CASSLTGTATFEKLFF
TRBV7-9	NA	TRBJ2-3	TRBD1	TGTGCCAGCAGCTTAAGAACAGGGACAGGGGGCTTTTCAGATACGCAGTATTTT	CASSLRTGTGGFSDTQYF
TRBV6-1	few	TRBJ1-2	NA	TGTGCCAGCGGATACCCGGACAGTCCTCGAGGCTACACCTTC	CASGYPDSPRGYTF
TRBV23-1	NA	TRBJ1-4	NA	TGCGCCAGCAGGTACCAGGGGATAACTAATGAAAAACTGTTTTTT	CASRYQGITNEKLFF
TRBV4-2	once	TRBJ1-1	NA	TGTGCCAGCAGCCGTCAAGGGGCGCAGGGGATTGGTCCAGGTTCGGAAGCTTTCTTT	CASSRQGAQGIGPGSEAFF
TRBV19	NA	TRBJ2-7	NA	TGTGCCAGTAGTATGATAGCAGGCGCCCATGGGGAGCAGTACTTC	CASSMIAGAHGEQYF
TRBV19	NA	TRBJ2-7	TRBD2	TGTGCCAGTAGTGGCCGGGGGGGCTACGAGCAGTACTTC	CASSGRGGYEQYF
TRBV11-2	NA	TRBJ2-3	NA	TGTGCCAGCAGCTATTTAGAGGGCTCCCCGGGAAGAGATACGCAGTATTTT	CASSYLEGSPGRDTQYF
TRBV29-1	once	TRBJ1-1	NA	TGCAGCGTTGAAAGGCCCCTGATAAACACTGAAGCTTTCTTT	CSVERPLINTEAFF
TRBV7-9	NA	TRBJ2-3	TRBD2	TGTGCCAGCAGCTTAGTGGCACTAGCGGGTACAGATACGCAGTATTTT	CASSLVALAGTDTQYF
TRBV19	NA	TRBJ1-5	NA	TGTGCCAGCAGTATCGGGACTACCGATAGCAATCAGCCCCAGCATTTT	CASSIGTTDSNQPQHF
TRBV6-6	NA	TRBJ1-4	TRBD1	TGTGCCAGCAGTTGGGGGACAGGGGGAGATGGGGAAAAACTGTTTTTT	CASSWGTGGDGEKLFF
TRBV11-2	NA	TRBJ2-2	NA	TGTGCCAGCAGCTTGGGGGGCTCTAAGTCCGGGGAGCTGTTTTTT	CASSLGGSKSGELFF
TRBV4-1	NA	TRBJ2-1	TRBD1	TGCGCCAGCAGCCCCCCGGGGACAGGGCGCACTTACGAGCAGTTCTTC	CASSPPGTGRTYEQFF
TRBV2	NA	TRBJ2-3	NA	TGTGCCAGCGCTGTAGATACCAAAATGGGCACAGATACGCAGTATTTT	CASAVDTKMGTDTQYF
TRBV11-3	NA	TRBJ2-1	NA	TGTGCCAGCAGCTACCCGGGTAGCTACAATGAGCAGTTCTTC	CASSYPGSYNEQFF
TRBV27	NA	TRBJ2-7	NA	TGTGCCAGCAGTACCGAGGGACGGCTCCCATACGAGCAGTACTTC	CASSTEGRLPYEQYF
TRBV4-1	NA	TRBJ2-4	NA	TGCGCCAGCAGCCAAGAACCCGGGCAAAAAAACATTCAGTACTTC	CASSQEPGQKNIQYF
TRBV10-3	NA	TRBJ2-3	NA	TGTGCCATCAGTGAGGAACCCAGGCAGGGGAAGTATTTT	CAISEEPRQGKYF
TRBV30	NA	TRBJ2-7	TRBD2	TGTGCCTGGAGTGGGTTGGCTAGCGGGCCTAACTACGAGCAGTACTTC	CAWSGLASGPNYEQYF
TRBV18	NA	TRBJ2-3	NA	TGTGCCAGCTCACCAGCCCGTTCACTCTTTAGCACAGATACGCAGTATTTT	CASSPARSLFSTDTQYF
TRBV5-6	NA	TRBJ1-2	NA	TGTGCCAGCTGGGGGGCGGTCTCCTTCACTAACTATGGCTACACCTTC	CASWGAVSFTNYGYTF
TRBV30	once	TRBJ2-2	NA	TGTGCCTGGAGTACCGGACCGGCCGCCGGGGAGCTGTTTTTT	CAWSTGPAAGELFF
TRBV13	NA	TRBJ1-3	NA	TGTGCCAGCAGCTTTCGTCTCGACCGAAACACCATATATTTT	CASSFRLDRNTIYF
TRBV20-1	NA	TRBJ2-1	NA	TGCAGTGCTAGGGGATACAATGAGCAGTTCTTC	CSARGYNEQFF